This TCR beta chain was recorded in a study of cytomegalovirus exposure and HLA in healthy donors. Note on this clone: Its antigen remains unknown.

Study conclusions and caveats: CMV antigen specificity of a few CMV-associated chains was confirmed in vitro.

It was with 60 Vbeta and 13 Jbeta primers that the PCR ran. The authors' processing: In a later analysis, the count reached 75 million to 90 million unique TCR beta chains, with roughly 9.9 million shared. Some clones are missing from TCRdb's copy, which holds only in-frame ones; the method was immunoSEQ multiplex PCR. V, J and clone size are taken as reported in that table, and D and trimming were inferred from the DNA itself. The sample has just over 95,000 clones, under 85% seen once; the top ten hold 4.1%. The sequenced sample was PBMCs. This TCR was recovered from a woman aged 40 to 50 in good health and CMV-seropositive.

In DNA, the CDR3 is TGTGCCAGCAGCTTGGGACAGGGGGCCGACACCGGGGAGCTGTTTTTT. Its translation: CASSLGQGADTGELFF. The rearrangement joins TRBV7-9 to TRBJ2-2, with 12 bases matching TRBD1. This CDR3 is 16 amino acids long. Germline CDR1 reads SEHNR; CDR2 reads FQNEAQ (reference sequence). Trimming removed 3 bases from V and 3 bases from J; junction bases left unmatched: 2.